Listed below are T cell receptor beta chains from one sample, sequenced in a study of Ad26.COV2.S vaccination and SARS-CoV-2 variants. TCRdb keeps only in-frame clones here, not all; method: immunoSEQ multiplex PCR. The sample lists about 400,000 clones, more than 75% occurring once. Source: peripheral blood, taken in a trial of Ad26.COV2.S vaccine versus placebo. These receptors all come from a person between 18 and 65 years old who received the Ad26.COV2.S COVID-19 vaccine or a placebo. The CDR3 runs from the conserved cysteine through the conserved F or W. Fields, in order: J gene, V gene, CDR3 protein.

TRBJ1-2,TRBV6-5,CASRRTLNYGYTF
TRBJ2-3,TRBV6-4,CASSDSGGGTDTQYF
TRBJ2-7,TRBV21-1,CASSKRGPLAGGSYEQYF
TRBJ2-7,TRBV9,CASSVGSINEQYF
TRBJ2-1,TRBV11-3,CASSLYGGAYNEQFF
TRBJ1-5,TRBV27,CASSLRGTGVLNQPQHF
TRBJ1-4,TRBV2,CASSGGRGIGEKLFF
TRBJ2-2,TRBV7-2,CASSLRWNTGELFF
TRBJ2-5,TRBV7-3,CASSLGQTSQETQYF
TRBJ1-2,TRBV7-9,CASTNLPSPGPNYGYTF
TRBJ2-3,TRBV19,CASGAEADTQYF
TRBJ2-7,TRBV28,CASSILFEQYF
TRBJ2-5,TRBV28,CASSNRDSKETQYF
TRBJ2-3,TRBV4-1,CASSPPGGLAGGLVLADTQYF
TRBJ1-3,TRBV5-1,CASSLVGAPLSGNTIYF
TRBJ1-4,TRBV19,CASSPYDARLEKLFF
TRBJ2-2,TRBV7-6,CASSPLERGGLYAGELFF
TRBJ2-5,TRBV10-3,CAIRGDSQETQYF
TRBJ2-5,TRBV2,CASKRAEQETQYF
TRBJ2-1,TRBV27,CASSPFLGTYNEQFF
TRBJ1-2,TRBV3-1/TRBV3-2,CASSPVGRPYGYTF
TRBJ1-2,TRBV30,CAWSVSAGSGYTF
TRBJ2-7,TRBV3-1/TRBV3-2,CASSQEPSSAPQYF
TRBJ1-1,TRBV5-1,CASSLFTVILDTEAFF
TRBJ1-2,TRBV3-1/TRBV3-2,CASSQDLGVGRDYDGYTF
TRBJ2-7,TRBV11-2,CASSLVEAGSSYEQYF
TRBJ2-7,TRBV28,CASSYTSGGHYEQYF
TRBJ2-3,TRBV10-3,CAIRGLAGETDTQYF
TRBJ2-7,TRBV19,CASGQGGYEQYF
TRBJ1-5,TRBV7-9,CASSSTGSNQPQHF
TRBJ2-5,TRBV6-5,CASSDRTRARETQYF
TRBJ2-3,TRBV11-2,CASSLGWPDTDTQYF
TRBJ1-4,TRBV7-6,CASSRDSNGKLFF
TRBJ2-6,TRBV30,CAWSVRGTGANVLTF
TRBJ2-7,TRBV27,CASSLNQGEREQYF
TRBJ2-2,TRBV9,CASSVATNLDTGELFF
TRBJ1-2,TRBV7-9,CASSRGQPIYGYTF
TRBJ1-2,TRBV4-3,CASSQELRQGYTF
TRBJ1-3,TRBV6-5,CASSYNAGSGNTIYF
TRBJ2-2,TRBV9,CASNRGGQGRTGELFF
TRBJ2-3,TRBV4-3,CASSHKIAGQGADTQYF
TRBJ1-1,TRBV20-1,CRIDGGREAFF
TRBJ2-1,TRBV5-8,CASSFRGTGGQNEQFF
TRBJ2-2,TRBV27,CASTPGGLNGELFF
TRBJ2-5,TRBV5-6,CASSLSVGTQYF
TRBJ2-3,TRBV19,CASSIGGRSDTQYF
TRBJ1-2,TRBV18,CASSPTTGMAYGYTF
TRBJ2-5,TRBV10-2,CASSEQGGSETQYF
TRBJ2-3,TRBV5-4,CASSTHRSSTDTQYF
TRBJ2-3,TRBV19,CASSINSDTQYF
TRBJ2-2,TRBV12-3/TRBV12-4,CASSVVVGGELFF
TRBJ1-1,TRBV14,CASSQWMGNTEAFF
TRBJ2-3,TRBV27,CASRGQEPDTQYF
TRBJ2-3,TRBV5-6,CASSLRGLDTQYF